This paragraph reports one T cell receptor (beta chain). The antigen is not known. This CDR3 has 17 amino acids. The authors made the TRB cDNA libraries by 5' RACE using UMI labels. TCRdb re-called the 5' RACE reads, yielding one record per CDR3 amino acid sequence without DNA. In total, the table holds roughly 130,000 distinct CDR3 sequences. These data come from a study of CXCR3-negative and CXCR3-positive naive CD8 T cells. Study results and limitations: Comparison of naive cells showed more hydrophobic TRB CDR3s in CXCR3-positive than in CXCR3-negative naive cells.

Sequenced material: naive CXCR3+ CD8+ T cells from blood. Regarding subset: CD45RO-CCR7+CD27+CD95- naive CD8+ T cells expressing CXCR3 (TNR3+). The clonotype originates from a human donor in good health. Some clones in this sample may be carry-over from other donors' samples. The chain links TRBV12-3 or TRBV12-4 to TRBJ2-1; the TRBD1 assignment by TCRdb is unverifiable without DNA. This chain's CDR3 is CASSLQVAREDYNEQFF.